This is a list of T cell receptor beta chains from one sample in a study of blood T cell repertoires in COVID-19. TCRdb's copy holds only in-frame clones and misses some; the assay was immunoSEQ multiplex PCR. Here the sample spans some 270,000 clones, about 89% being singletons. What was sequenced was peripheral blood. All receptors come from a woman in her fifties or sixties who had recovered from COVID-19. The CDR3 runs from the conserved cysteine through the conserved F or W. D genes are given only for firm matches. Not every row has a clone size; where given, it reads once, few, many or a size class.

d_gene: .; abundance: few; v_gene: TRBV3-1/TRBV3-2; j_gene: TRBJ1-4; CDR3aa: CASTPPPRAGEKLFF; CDR3nt: TGTGCCAGCACCCCCCCGCCACGGGCGGGCGAAAAACTGTTTTTT
d_gene: .; abundance: .; v_gene: TRBV7-2; j_gene: TRBJ1-6; CDR3aa: CASSLLPEDSPLHF; CDR3nt: TGTGCCAGCAGCCTCCTCCCGGAGGATTCACCCCTCCACTTT
d_gene: TRBD1; abundance: few; v_gene: TRBV11-1; j_gene: TRBJ2-2; CDR3aa: CASSPPRGLFTGELFF; CDR3nt: TGTGCCAGCAGCCCGCCAAGGGGGCTTTTCACCGGGGAGCTGTTTTTT
d_gene: .; abundance: .; v_gene: TRBV2; j_gene: TRBJ1-6; CDR3aa: CASSEDKGASRVSPLHF; CDR3nt: TGTGCCAGCAGTGAAGATAAGGGAGCCTCCCGGGTTTCACCCCTCCACTTT
d_gene: .; abundance: many; v_gene: TRBV9; j_gene: TRBJ1-4; CDR3aa: CASSPGGGGEKLFF; CDR3nt: TGTGCCAGCAGCCCAGGTGGAGGAGGTGAAAAACTGTTTTTT
d_gene: TRBD1; abundance: few; v_gene: TRBV29-1; j_gene: TRBJ2-3; CDR3aa: CSAGIDREPDTQYF; CDR3nt: TGCAGCGCTGGAATCGACAGGGAGCCAGATACGCAGTATTTT
d_gene: TRBD1; abundance: .; v_gene: TRBV19; j_gene: TRBJ2-3; CDR3aa: CASTLTGGTDTQYF; CDR3nt: TGTGCCAGTACTCTGACAGGGGGCACAGATACGCAGTATTTT
d_gene: TRBD1; abundance: once; v_gene: TRBV19; j_gene: TRBJ1-5; CDR3aa: CASTDGQVYQPQHF; CDR3nt: TGTGCCAGTACCGACGGACAGGTTTATCAGCCCCAGCATTTT
d_gene: TRBD1; abundance: once; v_gene: TRBV6-5; j_gene: TRBJ1-1; CDR3aa: CASRNTGGAALRTFF; CDR3nt: TGTGCCAGCAGGAATACAGGGGGCGCAGCCCTAAGAACTTTCTTT
d_gene: TRBD1; abundance: once; v_gene: TRBV12-3/TRBV12-4; j_gene: TRBJ2-7; CDR3aa: CASRRTGGAEQYF; CDR3nt: TGTGCCAGCAGAAGGACAGGGGGCGCGGAGCAGTACTTC
d_gene: TRBD2; abundance: few; v_gene: TRBV7-2; j_gene: TRBJ2-2; CDR3aa: CASSSGTSGGWYTGELFF; CDR3nt: TGTGCCAGCAGCTCGGGGACTAGCGGGGGTTGGTACACCGGGGAGCTGTTTTTT